This T cell receptor (beta chain) was found in a study of spatial heterogeneity in lung cancer. Study outcomes and limitations: Tumoral mutation counts were tracked by counts of expanded intratumoral alpha and beta TCRs. When ubiquitous and regional expanded TCRs were counted, their numbers tracked ubiquitous and regional nonsynonymous mutations, respectively.

TCRdb re-derived calls from the 5' RACE reads in MiXCR, one entry per CDR3 protein. Seen here are roughly 5,300 distinct CDR3 sequences, roughly 8% observed once, and the top ten hold roughly 32%. Time point: sample taken at primary tumor resection. This clonotype was seen ten or more times. Its antigen is undetermined. Unmatched junction bases numbered 8, after V lost 6 bases and J lost 4 bases. This CDR3 region has 16 residues. From germline, CDR1 is MNHNY and CDR2 SVGAGI (reference sequence). The sample was lung tumor tissue, taken at surgery. The chain links TRBV6-6 to TRBJ2-1; 11 positions agree with TRBD2. The origin of this receptor is a female donor with early-stage non-small cell lung cancer. DNA of the CDR3: TGTGCCAGCAGCCCAGGACTAGCGGGCCTTTACAATGAGCAGTTCTTC. This encodes CASSPGLAGLYNEQFF.